The 14 T cell receptor beta chains given below trace back to one sample, sequenced in a study of cytomegalovirus exposure and HLA in healthy donors. Some clones are missing from TCRdb's copy, which holds only in-frame ones; the method was immunoSEQ multiplex PCR. The table has about 120,000 clones, approximately 87% seen once. Sequenced sample: PBMCs. The source of these receptors is a woman between 18 and 30 years old in good health and CMV-seropositive.

This clone came up a few times. The gene calls are TRBV9 and TRBJ2-2; the match to TRBD2 covers 8 bases. CDR3 length equals 16 residues. CDR1 SGDLS and CDR2 YYNGEE come from the germline V gene. The V and J ends lost 0 bases and 4 bases, in that order; junction bases with no gene match: 5. The DNA of the CDR3 is TGTGCCAGCAGCGTAGCTACTAGCGGTTCCACCGGGGAGCTGTTTTTT. Protein: CASSVATSGSTGELFF. Full variable domain (remainder filled in from reference TRBV9 and TRBJ2-2): DSGVTQTPKHLITATGQRVTLRCSPRSGDLSVYWYQQSLDQGLQFLIQYYNGEERAKGNILERFSAQQFPDLHSELNLSSLELGDSALYFCASSVATSGSTGELFFGEGSRLTVL.

The V call is TRBV7-2, the J call TRBJ1-1; TRBD1 matches at 7 bases. Germline V CDR1 and CDR2: SGHTA, FQGNSA. This CDR3 has 13 amino acids. V shed 5 bases, J shed 8 bases, and the junction held 8 bases outside the gene matches. The CDR3 region has the DNA TGTGCCAGCAGCCTAACGACAGGGATCGAAGCTTTCTTT. This sequence encodes CASSLTTGIEAFF.

V and J are TRBV5-6 and TRBJ1-5; 10 bases fit TRBD1. From germline, CDR1 is SGHDT and CDR2 YYEEEE. Trimming took 3 bases from V and 9 from J; bases not matched to a gene: 3. The length of the CDR3 is 13 residues. The CDR3 sequence: CASSYGTGVPQHF. The CDR3 DNA follows: TGTGCCAGCAGCTACGGGACAGGGGTGCCCCAGCATTTT.

The chain couples TRBV7-3 to TRBJ2-6, with D possibly TRBD1 on 6 matching bases. Germline CDR1 and CDR2: SGHTA and FQGTGA. This CDR3 has 14 residues. V was clipped by 5 bases and J by 4 bases, with 9 bases between them. CDR3 DNA sequence: TGTGCCAGCAGCCTGGGGGCAGGGGCCAACGTCCTGACTTTC. It encodes CASSLGAGANVLTF.

The chain carries TRBV29-1 and TRBJ2-3, with D uncertain. Germline V gives CDR1 SQVTM, CDR2 ANQGSEA. Between the trimmed V and J ends, which lost 7 bases and 0 bases, there was a span of 11 bases. The CDR3 runs to 13 residues. The CDR3 loop is CSDAYSSTDTQYF. CDR3 in DNA: TGCAGCGATGCTTACAGCAGCACAGATACGCAGTATTTT.

This clone was seen a few times. This rearrangement joins TRBV27 to TRBJ2-7, with D maybe TRBD1 (6 bases). Trimming cost V 0 bases and J 0 bases, with 9 bases left between them. Germline CDR1 is MNHEY and CDR2 is SMNVEV (reference sequence). This CDR3 has 15 amino acids. In nucleotides, the CDR3 is TGTGCCAGCAGTTTATCGCAGGGGAGCTCCTACGAGCAGTACTTC. Its translation is CASSLSQGSSYEQYF.

This sequence joins TRBV5-1 and TRBJ2-3; TRBD1 might be the D (6 bases). V was trimmed by 4 bases and J by 2 bases, leaving 23 bases between them. CDR1 is SGHRS, CDR2 YFSETQ, per germline. The CDR3 covers 18 residues. The CDR3 loop reads CASSAGTTRGMNTDTQYF. CDR3 DNA: TGCGCCAGCAGCGCCGGGACCACCAGGGGTATGAACACAGATACGCAGTATTTT.

The J gene is TRBJ1-2, the V gene TRBV4-3; tentatively, D is TRBD1 (5 bases). Germline values: CDR1 LGHNA, CDR2 YSLEER. The CDR3 totals 16 residues. With 0 bases removed from V and 5 bases from J, the gap between germline ends came to 16 bases. The chain's CDR3 is CASSQDGGGVEYGYTF. DNA for the CDR3: TGCGCCAGCAGCCAAGATGGGGGGGGAGTGGAATATGGCTACACCTTC.

The chain carries TRBV2 and TRBJ2-4; a possible D gene is TRBD2 (5 bases). V lost 4 bases, J lost 7 bases, and 11 bases lay in between. The CDR3 extends over 13 amino acids. In germline, CDR1 is SNHLY, CDR2 FYNNEI. The CDR3 sequence is CASSVPGVNIQYF. CDR3 bases: TGTGCCAGCAGTGTCCCCGGGGTGAACATTCAGTACTTC.

This clone was observed once. V usage is TRBV13 and J usage is TRBJ1-1; TRBD1 aligns across 9 bases. V gave up 2 bases and J gave up 1 base; unmatched junction bases: 5. The length of the CDR3 is 16 residues. The V gene's germline CDR1 is PRHDT and CDR2 FYEKMQ (reference sequence). CDR3 region: CASSLKRGQGNTEAFF. Here the CDR3 DNA reads TGTGCCAGCAGCTTAAAAAGGGGACAGGGGAACACTGAAGCTTTCTTT.

This chain uses TRBV10-2 with TRBJ2-7; 10 nucleotides align to TRBD1. Trimming removed 7 bases from V and 4 bases from J; junction bases left unmatched: 4. Germline loops: CDR1 WSHSY, CDR2 SAAADI. The CDR3 contains 13 residues. CDR3 in amino acids: CASNDRGPYEQYF. The CDR3 DNA follows: TGCGCCAGCAATGACAGGGGGCCGTACGAGCAGTACTTC.

The chain has TRBV7-2 and TRBJ2-7; TRBD2 matches at 12 bases. The CDR3 covers 17 residues. Trimming cost V 5 bases and J 0 bases; bases outside gene matches: 8. Per germline, CDR1 SGHTA and CDR2 FQGNSA. CDR3 bases: TGTGCCAGCAGCCCAGGGACTAGCGGGTGGCCCTCCTACGAGCAGTACTTC. This gives the protein CASSPGTSGWPSYEQYF.

On this clone: This sample includes further DNA sequences coding for the same CDR3. The chain employs TRBV9 and TRBJ1-3, with 7 bases identical to TRBD1. The V gene end was trimmed by 0 bases and the J gene end by 2 bases; junction bases not matched to a gene: 5. The CDR3 runs 16 residues. The germline CDR1 and CDR2 sequences are SGDLS and YYNGEE. The chain's CDR3 is CASSVDAGGTGNTIYF. CDR3 nucleotides: TGTGCCAGCAGCGTAGACGCAGGGGGAACTGGAAACACCATATATTTT.

The chain couples TRBV30 to TRBJ2-1, with TRBD2 identical over 11 bases. Looked up from germline, CDR1 is GTSNPN and CDR2 is SVGIG (reference sequence). With V trimmed by 4 bases and J by 13 bases, 9 bases remained unmatched. This CDR3 spans 13 amino acids. The chain's CDR3 is CAWKLAGGLDQFF. CDR3 DNA: TGTGCCTGGAAGTTAGCGGGGGGGCTCGACCAGTTCTTC.